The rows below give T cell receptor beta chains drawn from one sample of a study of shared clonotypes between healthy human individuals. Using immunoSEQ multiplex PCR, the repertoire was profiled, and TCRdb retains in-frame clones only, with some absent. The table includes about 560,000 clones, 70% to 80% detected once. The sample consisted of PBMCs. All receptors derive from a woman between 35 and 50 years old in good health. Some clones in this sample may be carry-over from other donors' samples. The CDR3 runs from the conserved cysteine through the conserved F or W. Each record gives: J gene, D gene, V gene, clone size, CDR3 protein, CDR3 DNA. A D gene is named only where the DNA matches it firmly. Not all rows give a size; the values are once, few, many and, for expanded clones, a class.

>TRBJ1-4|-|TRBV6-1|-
CASSEAWKLATNEKLFF
TGTGCCAGCAGTGAAGCGTGGAAGCTTGCAACTAATGAAAAACTGTTTTTT
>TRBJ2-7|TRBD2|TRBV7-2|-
CASSFLAGRSLGNYEQYF
TGTGCCAGCAGCTTTTTAGCGGGACGAAGCCTAGGGAACTACGAGCAGTACTTC
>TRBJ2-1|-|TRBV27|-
CASSFIYRKRYNEQFF
TGTGCCAGCAGTTTTATATATCGCAAGAGATACAATGAGCAGTTCTTC
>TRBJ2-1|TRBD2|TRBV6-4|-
CASSGRGGEDEQFF
TGTGCCAGCAGTGGTCGGGGGGGTGAGGATGAGCAGTTCTTC
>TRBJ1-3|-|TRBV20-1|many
CSAQDGNTIYF
TGCAGTGCCCAGGACGGAAACACCATATATTTT
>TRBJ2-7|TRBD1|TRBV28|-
CASSFVAGGHEQYF
TGTGCCAGCAGTTTCGTGGCAGGGGGCCACGAGCAGTACTTC
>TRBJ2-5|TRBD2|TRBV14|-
CASSQPLGTSVKETQYF
TGTGCCAGCAGCCAACCTCTCGGGACTAGCGTCAAAGAGACCCAGTACTTC
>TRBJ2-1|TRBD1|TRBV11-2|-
CASSLFIGTGSNNEQFF
TGTGCCAGCAGCTTATTTATCGGGACAGGGTCCAACAATGAGCAGTTCTTC
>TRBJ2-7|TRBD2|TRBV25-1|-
CASRGDGGSFYEQYF
TGTGCCAGCAGGGGGGATGGCGGGAGTTTCTACGAGCAGTACTTC
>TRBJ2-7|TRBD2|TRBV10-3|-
CASSRLAGGYEQYF
TGTGCCAGCAGTCGACTAGCGGGAGGCTACGAGCAGTACTTC
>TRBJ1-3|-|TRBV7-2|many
CASSLRSGAASGNTIYF
TGTGCCAGCAGCTTAAGGTCAGGGGCAGCCTCTGGAAACACCATATATTTT
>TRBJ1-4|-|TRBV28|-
CASSFPPLTGGNEKLFF
TGTGCCAGCAGTTTCCCACCTCTGACAGGAGGTAATGAAAAACTGTTTTTT
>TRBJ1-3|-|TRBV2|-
CASSISDVSSGNTIYF
TGTGCCAGCAGTATTTCGGATGTGAGCTCTGGAAACACCATATATTTT
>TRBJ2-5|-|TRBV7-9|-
CASSQGGETQYF
TGTGCCAGCAGTCAGGGTGGAGAGACCCAGTACTTC
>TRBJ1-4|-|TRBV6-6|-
CASSSENEKLFF
TGTGCCAGCAGTTCAGAGAATGAAAAACTGTTTTTT
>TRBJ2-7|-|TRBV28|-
CASSLRQLIEQYF
TGTGCCAGCAGTTTGAGGCAGTTAATCGAGCAGTACTTC
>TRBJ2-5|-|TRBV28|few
CASSGSAETQYF
TGTGCCAGCAGTGGGTCGGCGGAGACCCAGTACTTC
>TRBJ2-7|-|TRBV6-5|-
CASSLHPGSYEQYF
TGTGCCAGCAGTTTACATCCGGGATCCTACGAGCAGTACTTC
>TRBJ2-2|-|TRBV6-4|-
CASSDSTGSGELFF
TGTGCCAGCAGTGACTCGACCGGGTCCGGGGAGCTGTTTTTT
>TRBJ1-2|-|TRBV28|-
CASRASSIYGYTF
TGTGCCAGCAGAGCGAGTAGTATCTATGGCTACACCTTC
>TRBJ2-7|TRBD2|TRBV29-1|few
CSVRLAPSYEQYF
TGCAGCGTACGACTAGCCCCCTCCTACGAGCAGTACTTC
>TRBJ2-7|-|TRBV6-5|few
CASSLFGGPHYEQYF
TGTGCCAGCAGCCTATTCGGGGGGCCCCACTACGAGCAGTACTTC
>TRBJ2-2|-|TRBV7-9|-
CASSLALNTGELFF
TGTGCCAGCAGTCTAGCACTGAACACCGGGGAGCTGTTTTTT
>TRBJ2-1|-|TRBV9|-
CASSVVSGTRNEQFF
TGTGCCAGCAGCGTAGTTTCGGGAACCCGTAATGAGCAGTTCTTC
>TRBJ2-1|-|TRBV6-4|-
CASSVGPGQNEQFF
TGTGCCAGCAGTGTCGGTCCTGGCCAGAATGAGCAGTTCTTC
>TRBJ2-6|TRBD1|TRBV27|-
CASQGTGAGWGANVLTF
TGTGCCAGTCAAGGGACAGGGGCTGGGTGGGGGGCCAACGTCCTGACTTTC
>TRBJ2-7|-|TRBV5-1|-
CASSLSSASSYEQYF
TGCGCCAGCAGCTTGTCTTCGGCGAGCTCCTACGAGCAGTACTTC
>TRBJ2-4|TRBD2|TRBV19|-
CASSTPGLQNIQYF
TGTGCCAGTAGTACCCCGGGACTACAAAACATTCAGTACTTC
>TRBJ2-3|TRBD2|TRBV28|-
CASTKAGAVADTQYF
TGTGCCAGCACCAAAGCGGGAGCTGTCGCAGATACGCAGTATTTT
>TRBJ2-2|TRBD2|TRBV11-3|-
CASSLSGSMRTGELFF
TGTGCCAGCAGCTTGAGCGGGAGTATGAGGACCGGGGAGCTGTTTTTT
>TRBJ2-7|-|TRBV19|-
CASSVYRDSYEQYF
TGTGCCAGTAGTGTATACAGGGATTCCTACGAGCAGTACTTC
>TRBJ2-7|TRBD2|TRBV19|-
CASSIGTSGRYEQYF
TGTGCCAGTAGTATCGGGACTAGCGGGAGGTACGAGCAGTACTTC
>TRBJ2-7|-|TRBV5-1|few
CASSSDRMYEQYF
TGCGCCAGCAGCTCGGACAGAATGTACGAGCAGTACTTC
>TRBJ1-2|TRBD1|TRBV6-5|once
CASRGTGRAYGYTF
TGTGCCAGCAGGGGGACAGGCCGCGCCTATGGCTACACCTTC
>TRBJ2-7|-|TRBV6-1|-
CASSRTVGEQYF
TGTGCCAGCAGTCGGACCGTGGGGGAGCAGTACTTC
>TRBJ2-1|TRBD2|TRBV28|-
CASIPSGGSYNEQFF
TGTGCCAGCATCCCTTCGGGAGGCTCCTACAATGAGCAGTTCTTC
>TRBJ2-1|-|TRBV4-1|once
CASSQDLGSYNEQFF
TGCGCCAGCAGCCAAGATCTTGGATCTTACAATGAGCAGTTCTTC
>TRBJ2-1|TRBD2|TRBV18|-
CASSPGLAGAGSNEQFF
TGTGCCAGCTCACCGGGACTAGCGGGAGCAGGCTCCAATGAGCAGTTCTTC
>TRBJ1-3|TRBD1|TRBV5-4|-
CASSRDRGYGNTIYF
TGTGCCAGCAGCCGGGACAGGGGGTATGGAAACACCATATATTTT
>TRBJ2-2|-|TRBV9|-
CASSAAPIATGELFF
TGTGCCAGCAGCGCGGCCCCCATAGCCACCGGGGAGCTGTTTTTT